One TCR beta chain is described in this entry. Its cognate antigen is unknown. The data were obtained in a study of OX40 agonist ivuxolimab in advanced cancers. About the research overall: Enrollees could have had prior anti-PD-1, anti-PD-L1 or anti-CTLA-4 therapy, which about 40% had received. Regarding the study as a whole: Low normalized T-cell clonal expansion was also seen in some nonresponders.

Only in-frame clones appear in the TCRdb table, and some are missing; sequencing was by immunoSEQ multiplex PCR. Here the sample spans 55,000 to 85,000 clones, roughly 88% being singletons. Excluded were patients having autoimmune disease history or systemic immunosuppression. The trim removed 3 bases at V and 0 bases at J, leaving 12 bases unmatched. The germline gives CDR1 LNHDA, CDR2 SQIVND (reference sequence). The CDR3 length is 18 residues. The sequenced sample was CD4+ or CD8+ T cells sorted from blood, obtained in a trial of the OX40 agonist ivuxolimab. This sequence was found in an adult with an advanced solid tumor such as melanoma, head and neck, liver or kidney cancer. This chain links TRBV19 with TRBJ2-3, with 7 bases identical to TRBD2. The CDR3 is CASSMQAGEAGSTDTQYF. The DNA of the CDR3 is TGTGCCAGTAGTATGCAAGCCGGAGAAGCGGGGAGCACAGATACGCAGTATTTT. Full variable domain (missing parts from reference TRBV19 and TRBJ2-3): DGGITQSPKYLFRKEGQNVTLSCEQNLNHDAMYWYRQDPGQGLRLIYYSQIVNDFQKGDIAEGYSVSREKKESFPLTVTSAQKNPTAFYLCASSMQAGEAGSTDTQYFGPGTRLTVL.